The following is a T cell receptor (beta chain) sequence with its context. Its antigen is still unknown. TCRdb passed the RACE reads through MiXCR, listing each CDR3 protein once. The sample holds about 97,000 distinct CDR3 sequences, 25% to 35% seen once. The data stem from a study of human T cells and chemical hapten exposure. Turning to the study itself: Weekly administration of diphenylcyclopropenone to the scalp of patients continued throughout the approximately 23-week study.

J was trimmed by 6 bases and V by 6 bases; bases with no gene match: 14. The CDR3 contains 15 residues. Germline V gives CDR1 MNHEY, CDR2 SVGAGI. General observations from the study: Expanded TCRs formed significantly more large CDR3 similarity clusters than controls. Patch test score tracked positively with PT1 expanded TCR counts.

Time point of the sample: patch test 3, about 24 weeks after DPC sensitization. The treatment was: therapeutic diphenylcyclopropenone sensitization with weekly scalp DPC. Non-pregnant alopecia patients aged 18 to 70, suitable for DPC therapy. The rearrangement joins TRBV6-5 to TRBJ2-7, with 7 bases fitting TRBD2. The sequence came from a man between 35 and 55 years old with alopecia areata. Some clones in this sample may be carry-over from other donors' samples. This sample comprised whole blood, obtained in connection with sensitization to the hapten diphenylcyclopropenone (DPC). CDR3 sequence: CASRPSTQGGSEQYF. CDR3 nucleotide sequence: TGTGCCAGCAGGCCTTCGACCCAGGGAGGGTCCGAGCAGTACTTC.